This T cell receptor (beta chain) was observed in a study of shared clonotypes between healthy human individuals. Study in general: Per-donor plates numbered three CD4 naive, three CD4 memory, two CD8 naive and one CD8 memory. Study-level results: Generation probability values for non-shared clonotypes were lower than those for clonotypes shared by all four donors.

A word on this clone: Its cognate antigen is unknown.

CDR3 length: 16 residues. Germline V lookup: CDR1 KGHSH, CDR2 LQKENI. Trimming removed 3 bases at V and 5 bases at J, with 17 bases between. The authors ran the assay at deep level. In the study's own analysis: Junction-only sequences without quality scores came from ImmunoSEQ, so filtering differed. Produced via immunoSEQ multiplex PCR; TCRdb's table is partial and in-frame only. V and J calls and clone size are copied from that table; D and trimming were computed from the DNA. The table shows approximately 2.5 million clones, with approximately 90% occurring only once. Sequenced: naive CD4+ T cells sorted from blood. As for subset: CD45RA+ positively selected. This chain connects TRBV18 to TRBJ2-1; TRBD1 is a possible D gene (5 bases). This receptor was taken from a man aged 18-30 years in good health. The CDR3 protein is CASSPTRVGGNNEQFF. CDR3 coding DNA: TGTGCCAGCTCACCTACCAGGGTTGGTGGTAACAATGAGCAGTTCTTC. The full variable domain, with the rest looked up from reference TRBV18 and TRBJ2-1, is NAGVMQNPRHLVRRRGQEARLRCSPMKGHSHVYWYRQLPEEGLKFMVYLQKENIIDESGMPKERFSAEFPKEGPSILRIQQVVRGDSAAYFCASSPTRVGGNNEQFFGPGTRLTVL.